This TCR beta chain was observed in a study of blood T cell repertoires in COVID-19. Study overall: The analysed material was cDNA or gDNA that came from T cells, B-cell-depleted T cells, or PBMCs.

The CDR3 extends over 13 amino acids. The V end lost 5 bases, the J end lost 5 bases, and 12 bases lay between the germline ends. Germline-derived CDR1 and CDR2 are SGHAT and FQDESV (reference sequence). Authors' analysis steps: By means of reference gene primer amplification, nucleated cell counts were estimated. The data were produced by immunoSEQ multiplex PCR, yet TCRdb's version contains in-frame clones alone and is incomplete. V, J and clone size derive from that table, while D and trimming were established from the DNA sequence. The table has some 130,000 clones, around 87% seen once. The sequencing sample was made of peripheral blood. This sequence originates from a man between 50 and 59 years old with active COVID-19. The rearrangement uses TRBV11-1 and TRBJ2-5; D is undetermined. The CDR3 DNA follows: TGTGCCAGCAGCGCCAGGTTGCGTGAGACCCAGTACTTC. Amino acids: CASSARLRETQYF.